The rows below give T cell receptor beta chains drawn from one sample of a study of CD8+ T cells in alopecia areata. Produced via immunoSEQ multiplex PCR; TCRdb's table is partial and in-frame only. The data show roughly 92,000 clones, 60% to 80% seen once. Material: CD8+ T cells sorted from blood, obtained at week 44, from a patient treated with tofacitinib. These receptor sequences come from a human donor with alopecia areata. Both conserved end residues are part of each CDR3. D genes are given only for firm matches. Rows give clone size only sometimes, using once, few, many, or a class for an expanded clone.

j_call d_call v_call clone_size cdr3_aa cdr3_nt
TRBJ1-1 - TRBV11-2 few CASSLGGLIAEAFF TGTGCCAGCAGCTTAGGGGGGTTAATTGCTGAAGCTTTCTTT
TRBJ2-5 TRBD1 TRBV2 - CASSEIRGSGETQYF TGTGCCAGCAGTGAAATCAGGGGGTCTGGAGAGACCCAGTACTTC
TRBJ1-1 - TRBV30 once CAWSGDTEAFF TGTGCCTGGAGTGGGGACACTGAAGCTTTCTTT
TRBJ2-7 TRBD1 TRBV7-2 - CASSLGGQGLYEQYF TGTGCCAGCAGCTTAGGGGGACAGGGTTTGTACGAGCAGTACTTC
TRBJ1-5 TRBD1 TRBV6-6 - CATGGRGKQPQHF TGTGCCACAGGGGGCCGGGGGAAACAGCCCCAGCATTTT
TRBJ2-7 TRBD1 TRBV29-1 - CSVGTGVYDEQYF TGCAGCGTTGGAACAGGGGTATACGACGAGCAGTACTTC
TRBJ2-3 - TRBV4-3 - CASSPRSSTDTQYF TGCGCCAGCAGCCCTAGATCTAGCACAGATACGCAGTATTTT
TRBJ2-2 - TRBV6-5 - CASSGGLGSGELFF TGTGCCAGCAGTGGCGGACTTGGCAGCGGGGAGCTGTTTTTT
TRBJ2-7 TRBD2 TRBV4-1 - CASSQGIASGGDEQYF TGCGCCAGCAGCCAAGGGATTGCTAGCGGGGGCGACGAGCAGTACTTC
TRBJ1-1 - TRBV5-1 - CASSSGAEAFF TGCGCCAGCAGCTCAGGGGCTGAAGCTTTCTTT
TRBJ1-2 TRBD1 TRBV27 - CASSFKGAFSNGYTF TGTGCCAGCAGTTTCAAGGGGGCCTTTTCAAACGGCTACACCTTC
TRBJ1-2 - TRBV5-6 - CASSSDSELNYGYTF TGTGCCAGCAGCTCGGACAGCGAACTAAACTATGGCTACACCTTC
TRBJ1-2 - TRBV5-1 - CASSLGSGYTF TGCGCCAGCAGCTTAGGATCTGGCTACACCTTC
TRBJ2-3 TRBD2 TRBV5-1 - CASSFGRGNTQYF TGCGCCAGCAGCTTCGGGCGGGGGAATACGCAGTATTTT
TRBJ1-1 - TRBV29-1 - CSVGQNTEAFF TGCAGCGTGGGACAGAACACTGAAGCTTTCTTT
TRBJ1-1 - TRBV5-1 - CASSIEVGSENTEAFF TGCGCCAGCAGCATCGAAGTCGGGTCAGAAAACACTGAAGCTTTCTTT
TRBJ2-1 TRBD2 TRBV19 few CASSIPQGAGSNNEQFF TGTGCCAGTAGTATCCCTCAGGGAGCGGGGTCTAACAATGAGCAGTTCTTC
TRBJ2-5 - TRBV13 - CASSLKQNQETQYF TGTGCCAGCAGTTTAAAACAGAACCAAGAGACCCAGTACTTC
TRBJ1-5 TRBD1 TRBV29-1 - CSVRGDSNQPQHF TGCAGCGTCAGGGGGGATAGCAATCAGCCCCAGCATTTT
TRBJ1-2 - TRBV29-1 - CSVDTGNLNYGYTF TGCAGCGTTGACACAGGGAACCTTAACTATGGCTACACCTTC
TRBJ1-1 - TRBV27 - CASSPGDQRGTEAFF TGTGCCAGCAGTCCAGGGGACCAAAGAGGGACTGAAGCTTTCTTT
TRBJ1-1 - TRBV4-3 - CASSQERRSTEAFF TGCGCCAGCAGCCAAGAGCGAAGGAGCACTGAAGCTTTCTTT
TRBJ1-1 - TRBV19 - CASSPGGGTEAFF TGTGCCAGTAGCCCCGGAGGGGGCACTGAAGCTTTCTTT
TRBJ1-1 - TRBV29-1 few CSVGVTGEAFF TGCAGCGTTGGCGTCACGGGGGAAGCTTTCTTT
TRBJ1-4 - TRBV6-5 - CASSYDRSSLNEKLFF TGTGCCAGCAGTTACGACAGGAGCTCCCTCAATGAAAAACTGTTTTTT
TRBJ1-1 - TRBV30 - CAWVQGTEAFF TGTGCCTGGGTCCAGGGAACTGAAGCTTTCTTT
TRBJ2-3 - TRBV4-1 - CASSQDLLGNTQYF TGCGCCAGCAGCCAAGATCTTTTGGGGAATACGCAGTATTTT
TRBJ2-2 TRBD1 TRBV6-5 - CASRMGTGDTGELFF TGTGCCAGCAGGATGGGGACAGGGGACACCGGGGAGCTGTTTTTT
TRBJ1-5 - TRBV10-2 - CASRRDSGQPQHF TGCGCCAGCAGGCGGGATAGTGGCCAGCCCCAGCATTTT
TRBJ2-3 - TRBV4-3 many CASSQDPSSADTQYF TGCGCCAGCAGCCAAGACCCTTCTTCCGCGGATACGCAGTATTTT
TRBJ2-5 TRBD2 TRBV29-1 - CSVYSGGEQYF TGCAGCGTATATAGCGGGGGTGAGCAGTACTTC
TRBJ1-1 - TRBV29-1 - CSVGFGLNTEAFF TGCAGCGTCGGCTTCGGTCTGAACACTGAAGCTTTCTTT
TRBJ2-3 TRBD1 TRBV27 - CASSQNRGSTDTQYF TGTGCCAGCAGCCAAAACAGGGGTAGCACAGATACGCAGTATTTT
TRBJ1-5 - TRBV7-6 - CASSLGRGDNQPQHF TGTGCCAGCAGCTTAGGTCGAGGGGACAATCAGCCCCAGCATTTT
TRBJ2-7 TRBD1 TRBV7-8 - CASSLRGQGLSINYEQYF TGTGCCAGCAGCTTAAGGGGACAGGGGCTGTCGATAAACTACGAGCAGTACTTC
TRBJ2-5 - TRBV15 - CATSNFPEKQETQYF TGTGCCACCAGCAACTTTCCAGAGAAACAAGAGACCCAGTACTTC
TRBJ2-5 TRBD2 TRBV11-2 - CASSPRTSGGQETQYF TGTGCCAGCAGCCCTAGGACTAGCGGGGGGCAAGAGACCCAGTACTTC
TRBJ1-2 TRBD1 TRBV13 - CASSLGDRQGQYGYTF TGTGCCAGCAGCTTAGGGGACAGACAGGGCCAATATGGCTACACCTTC
TRBJ1-3 TRBD1 TRBV13 - CASSWTGQGEVMRNTIYF TGTGCCAGCAGCTGGACGGGACAGGGGGAAGTAATGAGAAACACCATATATTTT
TRBJ2-1 TRBD1 TRBV30 - CASGTDNEQFF TGTGCCTCCGGGACAGACAATGAGCAGTTCTTC